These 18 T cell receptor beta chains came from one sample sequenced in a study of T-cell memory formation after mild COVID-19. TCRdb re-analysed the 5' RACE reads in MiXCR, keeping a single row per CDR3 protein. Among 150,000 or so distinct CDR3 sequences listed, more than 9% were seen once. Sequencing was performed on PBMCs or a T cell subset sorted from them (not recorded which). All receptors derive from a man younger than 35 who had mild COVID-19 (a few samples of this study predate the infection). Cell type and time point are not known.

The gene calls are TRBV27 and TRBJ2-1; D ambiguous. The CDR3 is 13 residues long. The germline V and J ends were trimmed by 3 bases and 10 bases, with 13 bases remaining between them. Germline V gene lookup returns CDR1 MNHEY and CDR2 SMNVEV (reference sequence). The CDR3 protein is CASSFVGSREQFF. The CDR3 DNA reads TGTGCCAGCAGTTTTGTGGGGTCTCGCGAGCAGTTCTTC.

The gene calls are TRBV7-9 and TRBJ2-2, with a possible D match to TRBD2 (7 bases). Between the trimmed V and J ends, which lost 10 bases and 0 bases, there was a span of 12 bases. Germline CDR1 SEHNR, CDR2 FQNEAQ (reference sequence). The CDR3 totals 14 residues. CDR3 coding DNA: TGTGCCACCGGGGGGACAACGAACACCGGGGAGCTGTTTTTT. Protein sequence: CATGGTTNTGELFF.

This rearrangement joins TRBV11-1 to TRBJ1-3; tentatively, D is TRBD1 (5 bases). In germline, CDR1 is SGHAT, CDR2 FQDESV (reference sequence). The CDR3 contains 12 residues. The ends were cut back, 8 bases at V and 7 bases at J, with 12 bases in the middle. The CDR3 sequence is CASGGRRNTIYF. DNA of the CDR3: TGTGCCAGCGGGGGACGGCGGAACACCATATATTTT. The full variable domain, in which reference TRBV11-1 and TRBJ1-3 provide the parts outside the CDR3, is EAEVAQSPRYKITEKSQAVAFWCDPISGHATLYWYRQILGQGPELLVQFQDESVVDDSQLPKDRFSAERLKGVDSTLKIQPAELGDSAMYLCASGGRRNTIYFGEGSWLTVV.

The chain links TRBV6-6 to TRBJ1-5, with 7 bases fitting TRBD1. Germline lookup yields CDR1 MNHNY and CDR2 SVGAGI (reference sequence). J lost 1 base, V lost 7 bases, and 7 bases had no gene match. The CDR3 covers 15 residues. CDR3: CASKGTGVSNQPQHF. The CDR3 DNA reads TGTGCCAGCAAGGGAACAGGGGTCAGCAATCAGCCCCAGCATTTT.

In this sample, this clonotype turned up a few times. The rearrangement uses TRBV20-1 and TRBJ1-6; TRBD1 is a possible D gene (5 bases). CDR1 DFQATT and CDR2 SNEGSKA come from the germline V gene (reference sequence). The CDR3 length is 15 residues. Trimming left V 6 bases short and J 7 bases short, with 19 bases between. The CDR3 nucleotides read TGCAGTGCACCGTCTTACGGGGCTTTGAATTCACCCCTCCACTTT. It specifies CSAPSYGALNSPLHF.

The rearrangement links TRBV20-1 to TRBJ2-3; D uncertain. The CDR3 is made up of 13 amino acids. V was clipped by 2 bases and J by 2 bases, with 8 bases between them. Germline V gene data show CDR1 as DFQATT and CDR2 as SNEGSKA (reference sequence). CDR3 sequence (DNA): TGCAGTGCTAGATCAACCCTCACAGATACGCAGTATTTT. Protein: CSARSTLTDTQYF.

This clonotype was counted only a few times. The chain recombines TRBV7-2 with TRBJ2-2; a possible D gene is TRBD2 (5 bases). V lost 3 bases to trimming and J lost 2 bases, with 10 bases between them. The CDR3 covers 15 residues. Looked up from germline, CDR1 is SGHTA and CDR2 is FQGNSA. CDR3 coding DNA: TGTGCCAGCAGCTTGACTAAGGGAAACACCGGGGAGCTGTTTTTT. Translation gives CASSLTKGNTGELFF.

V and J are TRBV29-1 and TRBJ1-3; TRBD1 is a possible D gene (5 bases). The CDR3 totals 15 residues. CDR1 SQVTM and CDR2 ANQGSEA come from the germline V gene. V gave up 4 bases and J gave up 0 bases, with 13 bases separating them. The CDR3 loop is CSVAFPGDSGNTIYF. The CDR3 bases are TGCAGCGTTGCGTTCCCGGGGGACTCTGGAAACACCATATATTTT.

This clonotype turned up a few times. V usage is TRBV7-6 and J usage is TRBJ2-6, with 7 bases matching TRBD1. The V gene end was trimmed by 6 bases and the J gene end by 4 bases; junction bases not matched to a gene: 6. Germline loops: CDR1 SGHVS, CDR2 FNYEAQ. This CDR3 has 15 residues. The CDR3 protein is CASSNRGTGANVLTF. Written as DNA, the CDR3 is TGTGCCAGCAGTAACAGGGGTACAGGGGCCAACGTCCTGACTTTC.

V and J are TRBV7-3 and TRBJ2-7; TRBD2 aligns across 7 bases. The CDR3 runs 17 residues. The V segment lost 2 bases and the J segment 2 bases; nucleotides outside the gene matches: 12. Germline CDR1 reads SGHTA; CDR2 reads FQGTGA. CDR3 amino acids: CASSLGMSASGPYEQYF. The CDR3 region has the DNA TGTGCCAGCAGCTTAGGTATGTCGGCTAGCGGACCCTACGAGCAGTACTTC.

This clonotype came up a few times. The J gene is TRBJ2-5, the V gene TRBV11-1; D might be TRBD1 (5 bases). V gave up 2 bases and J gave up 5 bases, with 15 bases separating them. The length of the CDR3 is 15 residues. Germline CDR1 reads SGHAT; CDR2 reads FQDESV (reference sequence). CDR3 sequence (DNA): TGTGCCAGCAGCTTACCTCAGGGCGCGATCGAGACCCAGTACTTC. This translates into CASSLPQGAIETQYF.

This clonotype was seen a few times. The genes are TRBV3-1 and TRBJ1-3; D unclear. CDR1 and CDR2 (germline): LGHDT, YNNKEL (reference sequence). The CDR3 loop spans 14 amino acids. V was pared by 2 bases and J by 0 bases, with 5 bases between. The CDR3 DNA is TGTGCCAGCAGCCAATGGGACTCTGGAAACACCATATATTTT. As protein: CASSQWDSGNTIYF.

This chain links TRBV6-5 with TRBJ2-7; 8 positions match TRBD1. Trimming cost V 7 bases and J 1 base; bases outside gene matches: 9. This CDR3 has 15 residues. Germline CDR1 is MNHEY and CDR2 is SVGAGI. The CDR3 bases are TGTGCCAGCAAGCACCGGGACAGGTTTTCCTACGAGCAGTACTTC. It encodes CASKHRDRFSYEQYF.

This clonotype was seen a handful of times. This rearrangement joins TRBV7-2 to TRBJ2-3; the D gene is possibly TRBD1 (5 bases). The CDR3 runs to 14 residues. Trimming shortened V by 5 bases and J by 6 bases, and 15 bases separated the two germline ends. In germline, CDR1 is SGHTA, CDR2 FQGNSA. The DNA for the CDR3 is TGTGCCAGCAGCCCAGGGCAGGGAAGGGATACGCAGTATTTT. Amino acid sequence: CASSPGQGRDTQYF. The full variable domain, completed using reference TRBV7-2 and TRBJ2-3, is GAGVSQSPSNKVTEKGKDVELRCDPISGHTALYWYRQSLGQGLEFLIYFQGNSAPDKSGLPSDRFSAERTGGSVSTLTIQRTQQEDSAVYLCASSPGQGRDTQYFGPGTRLTVL.

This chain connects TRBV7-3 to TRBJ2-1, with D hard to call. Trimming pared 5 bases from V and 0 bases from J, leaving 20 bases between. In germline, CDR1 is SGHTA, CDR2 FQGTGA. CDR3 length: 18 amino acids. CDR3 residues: CASSPGRSSLPSYNEQFF. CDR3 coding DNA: TGTGCCAGCAGCCCCGGGCGGTCCTCCCTTCCCTCCTACAATGAGCAGTTCTTC.

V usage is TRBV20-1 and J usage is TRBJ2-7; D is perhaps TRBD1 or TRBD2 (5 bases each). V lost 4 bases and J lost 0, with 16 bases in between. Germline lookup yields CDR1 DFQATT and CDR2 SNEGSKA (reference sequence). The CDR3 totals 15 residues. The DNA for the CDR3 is TGCAGTGCTATACAAGGGGAGAGTAGCTCCTACGAGCAGTACTTC. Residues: CSAIQGESSSYEQYF.

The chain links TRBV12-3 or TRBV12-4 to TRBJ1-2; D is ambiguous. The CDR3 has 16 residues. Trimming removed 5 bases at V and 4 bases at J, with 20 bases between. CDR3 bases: TGTGCCAGCAGTCCCGGAGAGGGCCTCCCCCGCTATGGCTACACCTTC. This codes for CASSPGEGLPRYGYTF.

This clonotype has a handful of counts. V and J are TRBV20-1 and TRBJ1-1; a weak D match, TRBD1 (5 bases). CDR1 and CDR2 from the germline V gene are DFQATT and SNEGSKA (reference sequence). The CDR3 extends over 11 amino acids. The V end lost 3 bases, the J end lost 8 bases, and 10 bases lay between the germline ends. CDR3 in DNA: TGCAGTGCTAGTCAGGGCCGGGAAGCTTTCTTT. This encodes CSASQGREAFF.